Shown below are 14 T cell receptor beta chains from a single sample sequenced in a study of OX40 agonist ivuxolimab in advanced cancers. Generated by immunoSEQ multiplex PCR, the TCRdb table keeps only in-frame clones and is missing some. The table records over 50,000 clones, 92% of them present only once. The input for sequencing was CD4+ or CD8+ T cells sorted from blood, taken in a trial of the OX40 agonist ivuxolimab. The receptors come from an adult with an advanced solid tumor such as melanoma, head and neck, liver or kidney cancer.

V gene TRBV5-8 combines with J gene TRBJ2-1; 7 bases map to TRBD1. The CDR3 loop spans 16 amino acids. V dropped 2 bases and J dropped 3; count of bases not matched to a gene: 8. The germline gives CDR1 SGHTS, CDR2 YDEGEE. The DNA for the CDR3 is TGTGCCAGCAGCTTTTATTGGGACAGATTCTACAATGAGCAGTTCTTC. Its protein is CASSFYWDRFYNEQFF.

The chain couples TRBV27 to TRBJ2-7, with no clear D. The CDR3 totals 12 residues. V was shortened by 0 bases and J by 2 bases, with 2 bases between the two germline ends. CDR1 MNHEY and CDR2 SMNVEV come from the germline V gene (reference sequence). The CDR3 spells CASSLSPYEQYF. The CDR3, as DNA: TGTGCCAGCAGTTTATCTCCCTACGAGCAGTACTTC.

This sequence joins TRBV7-6 and TRBJ2-1; TRBD2 aligns across 10 bases. There are 15 residues in the CDR3. After removal of 5 bases from V and 0 bases from J, the junction contained 1 base not matched to a gene. Germline V lookup: CDR1 SGHVS, CDR2 FNYEAQ. Here the CDR3 reads CASSRLAGSYNEQFF. CDR3 bases: TGTGCCAGCAGCCGACTAGCGGGCTCCTACAATGAGCAGTTCTTC.

The chain has TRBV28 and TRBJ2-1, with D perhaps matching TRBD2 (6 bases). The V end was cut by 1 base, the J end by 5 bases, with 12 bases between. The CDR3 is 15 residues long. In germline, CDR1 is MDHEN, CDR2 SYDVKM. The CDR3 DNA reads as TGTGCCAGCAGTTTATCGGGGGACCTCGACAATGAGCAGTTCTTC. Translated, it gives CASSLSGDLDNEQFF.

This chain uses TRBV28 with TRBJ2-1, with 7 bases matching TRBD2. Germline assignment: CDR1 MDHEN and CDR2 SYDVKM. J was trimmed by 8 bases and V by 3 bases; bases with no gene match: 10. This CDR3 has 15 amino acids. The CDR3 bases are TGTGCCAGCAGTTTCTGGGGCGGGAGCGAACATGAGCAGTTCTTC. Translation gives CASSFWGGSEHEQFF.

This sequence joins TRBV25-1 and TRBJ1-4; a weak D match, TRBD1 (5 bases). V dropped 8 bases and J dropped 6 bases, with 16 bases sitting between them. Germline V lookup: CDR1 MGHDK, CDR2 SYGVNS. This CDR3 comprises 14 residues. In DNA, the CDR3 is TGTGCCAGCCTCCCAGACGGGACGGATGAAAAACTGTTTTTT. Protein: CASLPDGTDEKLFF.

The V and J genes are TRBV2 and TRBJ1-6, with D maybe TRBD1 (6 bases). The CDR3 spans 15 residues. Germline V gives CDR1 SNHLY, CDR2 FYNNEI. V lost 3 bases and J lost 3, with 9 bases in between. CDR3 coding DNA: TGTGCCAGCAGTGACCGACAGGACTATAATTCACCCCTCCACTTT. Translation: CASSDRQDYNSPLHF.

This chain links TRBV27 with TRBJ2-1, with TRBD2 as a possible D gene (5 bases). The CDR3 consists of 13 residues. Trimming left V 6 bases short and J 4 bases short, with 10 bases between. Germline V gene sequence: CDR1 MNHEY, CDR2 SMNVEV (reference sequence). CDR3 DNA: TGTGCCAGCAGGAGGAGACTATACAATGAGCAGTTCTTC. It is translated as CASRRRLYNEQFF.

The chain uses TRBV4-1 and TRBJ2-1, with TRBD1 as a possible D gene (5 bases). V lost 0 bases and J lost 5, with 14 bases in between. The CDR3 covers 16 residues. The germline V gene has CDR1 MGHRA and CDR2 YSYEKL. The CDR3 region has the DNA TGCGCCAGCAGCCAAGATGGGGCCCCGAGGAACAATGAGCAGTTCTTC. This encodes CASSQDGAPRNNEQFF.

The chain recombines TRBV4-1 with TRBJ2-7, with a possible D match to TRBD1 (5 bases). The length of the CDR3 is 15 residues. Trimming took off 0 bases at V and 4 bases at J, with 13 bases between the two ends. The germline V gene encodes CDR1 MGHRA and CDR2 YSYEKL. DNA for the CDR3: TGCGCCAGCAGCCAAGATAACAGGTGGGGTTACGAGCAGTACGTC. Amino acids: CASSQDNRWGYEQYV.

The chain is built from TRBV30 and TRBJ1-1, with D possibly matching TRBD1 (5 bases). This CDR3 region has 10 residues. Germline assignment: CDR1 GTSNPN and CDR2 SVGIG (reference sequence). Trimming left V 3 bases short and J 8 bases short, with 7 bases between. This CDR3 is CAWRWTEAFF. CDR3 in DNA: TGTGCCTGGAGGTGGACAGAAGCTTTCTTT.

V usage is TRBV28 and J usage is TRBJ1-4, with D uncertain. Germline assignment: CDR1 MDHEN and CDR2 SYDVKM. The CDR3 covers 13 residues. Trimming took 5 bases from V and 8 from J, leaving 12 bases between them. The CDR3 sequence: CASSMVLPEKLFF. CDR3 sequence (DNA): TGTGCCAGCAGTATGGTGCTTCCAGAAAAACTGTTTTTT.

The genes are TRBV19 and TRBJ2-1, with D perhaps TRBD1 or TRBD2 (5 bases each). The CDR3 totals 14 residues. CDR1 is LNHDA and CDR2 is SQIVND in the germline V gene (reference sequence). Trimming stripped 3 bases from V and 9 bases from J, with 15 bases between. CDR3 region: CASSISLEGPEQFF. The DNA for the CDR3 is TGTGCCAGTAGTATCTCCCTTGAGGGACCTGAGCAGTTCTTC.

The chain has TRBV30 and TRBJ1-1; no firm D call. CDR1 is GTSNPN, CDR2 SVGIG, per germline (reference sequence). V shed 0 bases and J shed 4 bases, with 9 bases lying between them. This CDR3 contains 13 residues. The CDR3, as DNA: TGTGCCTGGAGTGTCGGCACGACCACTGAAGCTTTCTTT. Its translation is CAWSVGTTTEAFF.